The sequence of this T cell receptor beta chain was determined in a study of T cells in Graves' hyperthyroidism and ophthalmopathy (dated by TCRdb to about 2019). Concerning the study at large: Peripheral blood samples were taken at the time of initial diagnosis, prior to any treatment. TCR V-J signatures able to tell the groups apart were searched for in a discovery cohort of 95 to 100 patients, of whom more than 40 had Graves' ophthalmopathy and roughly 58 had stable Graves' hyperthyroidism. Prospective prediction of ophthalmopathy was tested in an independent validation cohort of fewer than 20 hyperthyroidism patients and 15 to 17 patients who later progressed to ophthalmopathy. Thyroid tissue and blood T-cell repertoires from about six Graves' hyperthyroidism patients were also compared in the study. Once sampling was done, hyperthyroidism patients were given methimazole at a starting dose of 30 mg daily, whereas ophthalmopathy patients were given high-dose intravenous methylprednisolone. The 75 to 100 discovery patients were divided at random into training and test sets in a 7:3 ratio. TCR Vbeta CDR3 sequencing of some 140 peripheral blood samples (about 45 ophthalmopathy, 70 to 85 hyperthyroidism and approximately 17 progressor patients) is reported in the paper. The full study reports these points: No statistical method was used to fix the sample size in advance, and group allocation was not hidden from the investigators. In validation, the model predicted progression to ophthalmopathy a median of roughly 6.5 months before onset, with about 71% sensitivity and roughly 72% specificity. A model built on a 13 V-J signature distinguished ophthalmopathy from stable hyperthyroidism, reaching around 87% sensitivity and 81% to 83% specificity in cross-validation and 80%/75% in testing. Most expanded thyroid clonotypes (frequency above 0.001) were also found in blood, which suggests that blood repertoires may mirror thyroid immune responses.

Stable Graves' hyperthyroidism was defined as the absence of progression to ophthalmopathy over 18 months of follow-up. Hyperthyroidism patients were aged 18 to 65 years and newly diagnosed, with disease duration of less than 2 months. Patients with uncontrolled infections, other autoimmune diseases, pregnancy or lactation were excluded. Diagnoses were based on clinical symptoms, serum thyroxine and TRAb, thyroid ultrasound and orbital computed tomography. Ficoll-Paque density gradient centrifugation was used to isolate PBMCs from about 9.4 ml of fresh peripheral blood. Trizol reagent was used to extract total RNA, and RNA quality was then checked on an Agilent 2100 Bioanalyzer. This clonotype was counted only a few times. Its recognized antigen is unknown. Base qualities were left out, and no much larger clone turns up one base away. The TCR beta CDR3 regions were amplified from RNA transcripts. The TCR CDR3 was subjected to a first round of RT-PCR using the HTBI primer set and the Qiagen OneStep RT-PCR kit. A second multiplex PCR round built the libraries, followed by size selection and purification. The libraries were sequenced on an Illumina HiSeq2000 using paired-end 100 bp reads. As for the original processing: SOAPnuke was used to process the raw data, with reads discarded if the reads contained adapters or uncalled bases, had a mean Phred below 15, or lacked an exact constant-primer or identifier match. High-quality paired reads were merged with COPE v1.2.5, and unique nucleotide sequences were defined as clonotypes. Clonotypes were aligned to IMGT TRBV, TRBD and TRBJ reference segments using MiTCR v1.1. Analysis was restricted to V-J combinations with a frequency above 0.0001, which covered approximately 99% of repertoires. The TCS score was defined as the ratio of F50 (clonal expansion) to E x V (chaos), calculated using BLOSUM62-based TCRdist between CDR3 peptides within each V-J. Welch's t-statistics and random forest reduced roughly 540 V-J features to 10 to 15, which were used in a naive Bayes classifier (R e1071). Thyroid-blood repertoire similarity was quantified with the Morisita-Horn index. TCRdb's own reprocessing of the public reads used fastp at Q25 and MiXCR and kept productive beta chains. Here each entry gathers all rows of one CDR3 protein and keeps the most common genes and DNA. In this record, the V and J calls reflect TCRdb's handling and not the investigators' own analysis. The sample table records over 700,000 distinct CDR3 sequences; roughly 37% of these occur just once. In total, the top ten clones hold 7.5% to 9.5% of the sample.

The germline V gene sets CDR1 to SGHTS and CDR2 to YDEGEE. V was cut back by 4 bases and J by 4 bases, leaving a gap of 18 bases between them. The CDR3 spans 15 residues, from the cysteine through the phenylalanine. Only CDR3 DNA remains: 45 bases, in frame from the first base. This TCR was recovered from a man between 18 and 35 years old with Graves' hyperthyroidism. The sample consisted of blood. The V and J genes are TRBV5-8 and TRBJ2-7; a tentative D match to TRBD2 spans 6 bases. The CDR3 protein is CASSIGTLAAYEQYF. The nucleotide sequence reads as follows: TGTGCCAGCAGCATCGGGACTCTGGCCGCGTACGAGCAGTACTTC. Supplemented by the reference TRBV5-8 and TRBJ2-7 proteins around the CDR3, the complete variable domain is EAGVTQSPTHLIKTRGQQATLRCSPISGHTSVYWYQQALGLGLQFLLWYDEGEERNRGNFPPRFSGRQFPNYSSELNVNALELEDSALYLCASSIGTLAAYEQYFGPGTRLTVT.